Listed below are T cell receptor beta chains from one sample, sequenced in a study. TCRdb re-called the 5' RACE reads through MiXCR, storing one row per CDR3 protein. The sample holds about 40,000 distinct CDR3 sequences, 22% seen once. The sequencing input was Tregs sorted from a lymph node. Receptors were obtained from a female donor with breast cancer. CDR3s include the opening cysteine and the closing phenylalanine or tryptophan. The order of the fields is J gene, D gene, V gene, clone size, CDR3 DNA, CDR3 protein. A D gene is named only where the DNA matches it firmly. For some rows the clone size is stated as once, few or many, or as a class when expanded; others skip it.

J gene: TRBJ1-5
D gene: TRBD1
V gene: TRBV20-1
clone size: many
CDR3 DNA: TGCAGTGCTCCTGGACAGGGCAATCAGCCCCAGCATTTT
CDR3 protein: CSAPGQGNQPQHF

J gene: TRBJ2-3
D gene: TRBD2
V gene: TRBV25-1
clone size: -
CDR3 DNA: TGTGCCAGCAGTGAGGGACTAGCGGGAACAACAGATACGCAGTATTTT
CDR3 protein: CASSEGLAGTTDTQYF

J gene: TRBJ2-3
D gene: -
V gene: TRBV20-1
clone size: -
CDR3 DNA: TGCAGTGCTAGAGTCCCCCCCATTACGGCAGGCACAGATACGCAGTATTTT
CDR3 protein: CSARVPPITAGTDTQYF

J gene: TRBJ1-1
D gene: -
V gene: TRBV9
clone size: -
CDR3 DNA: TGTGCCAGCAGCCGTAGGAACCCGGGGGACACTGAAGCTTTCTTT
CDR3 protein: CASSRRNPGDTEAFF

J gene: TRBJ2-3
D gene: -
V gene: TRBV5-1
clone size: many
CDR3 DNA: TGCGCCAGCAGCTTTAATAGCGGATCTAGCACAGATACGCAGTATTTT
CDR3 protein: CASSFNSGSSTDTQYF

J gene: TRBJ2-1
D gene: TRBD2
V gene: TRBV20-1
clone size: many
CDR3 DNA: TGCAGTGCTAGAGATTCGCGGGAGGCCTCCTACAATGAGCAGTTCTTC
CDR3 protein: CSARDSREASYNEQFF

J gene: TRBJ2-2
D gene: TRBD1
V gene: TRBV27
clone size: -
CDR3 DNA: TGTGCCAGCAGTCCTTACAGGGGTAGCGGGGAGCTGTTTTTT
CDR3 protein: CASSPYRGSGELFF

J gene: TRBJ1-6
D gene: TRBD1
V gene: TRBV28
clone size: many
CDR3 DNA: TGTGCCAGCAGACAGGGGTGGGGGAATTCACCCCTCCACTTT
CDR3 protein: CASRQGWGNSPLHF

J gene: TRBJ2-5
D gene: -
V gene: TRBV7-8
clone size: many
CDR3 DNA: TGTGCCAGCAGCTTTACACCCACCCCAGAGACCCAGTACTTC
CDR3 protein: CASSFTPTPETQYF

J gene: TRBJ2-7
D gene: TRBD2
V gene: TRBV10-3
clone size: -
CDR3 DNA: TGTGCCATCAGTCCCTCGGGGGGGGTCGAGCAGTACTTC
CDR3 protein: CAISPSGGVEQYF

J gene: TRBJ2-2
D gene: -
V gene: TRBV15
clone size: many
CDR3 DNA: TGTGCCACCAGCAGAGAGGGTTGGAACACCGGGGAGCTGTTTTTT
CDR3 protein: CATSREGWNTGELFF

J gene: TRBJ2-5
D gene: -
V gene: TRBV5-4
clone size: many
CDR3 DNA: TGTGCCAGCACCTCTGACAGGCTACAAGAGACCCAGTACTTC
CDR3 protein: CASTSDRLQETQYF

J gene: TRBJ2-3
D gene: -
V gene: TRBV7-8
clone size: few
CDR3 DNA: TGTGCCAGCAGCCCTTTGCTTAGCACAGATACGCAGTATTTT
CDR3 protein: CASSPLLSTDTQYF

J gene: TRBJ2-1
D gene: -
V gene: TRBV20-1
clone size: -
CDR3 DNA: TGCAGTGCTAGAAAGGAGGAGCAGTTCTTC
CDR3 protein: CSARKEEQFF

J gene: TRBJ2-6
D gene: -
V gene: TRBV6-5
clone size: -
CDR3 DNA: TGTGCCAGCAGTGACGACGTCTCTAAGGCCAACGTCCTGACTTTC
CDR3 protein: CASSDDVSKANVLTF